This T cell receptor (beta chain) was observed in a study of PD-L1 blockade in urothelial cancer. About the research overall: Patients began atezolizumab, 1,200 mg intravenously every 3 weeks, around 2014.

The protocol was immunoSEQ multiplex PCR, while the TCRdb copy is restricted to in-frame clones and leaves out a portion. The table has 25,000 to 35,000 clones, around three quarters seen once; the top ten hold 3% to 4%. The CDR3 spans 15 residues. Germline assignment: CDR1 SGHTA and CDR2 FQGNSA. V was shortened by 2 bases and J by 3 bases, with 13 bases between the two germline ends. Time point here: peripheral blood 6 weeks after treatment start. Sequenced material: PBMCs, taken around atezolizumab (anti-PD-L1) treatment. The clonotype originates from a man aged 65 to 79 with urothelial cancer. This sequence joins TRBV7-2 and TRBJ1-2; possible D gene TRBD1, 6 bases. The CDR3 is CASSLMGAVDYGYTF. As DNA, the CDR3 is TGTGCCAGCAGCTTAATGGGGGCTGTGGACTATGGCTACACCTTC.